The following is a T cell receptor beta chain sequence with its context. Its antigen remains unknown. RNA transcripts gave rise to amplified TCR beta CDR3 regions. First-round RT-PCR of the TCR CDR3 relied on the HTBI primer set. TCRdb re-called the multiplex PCR reads through MiXCR, storing one row per CDR3 protein. The table lists around 610,000 distinct CDR3 sequences, roughly 15% of them singletons. The source of the sample is a study of T cells in Graves' hyperthyroidism and ophthalmopathy. Looking at the study overall: Prior to any treatment, at the point of initial diagnosis, peripheral blood was collected. Whole-study results and caveats: Ophthalmopathy, which appeared later, was predicted by the model a median 6.5 months before onset.

The trim removed 4 bases at V and 5 bases at J, leaving 9 bases unmatched. Germline values: CDR1 LGHNA, CDR2 YSLEER. CDR3 length: 15 residues. Under 3 months was the duration of disease in ophthalmopathy patients, who also had a Clinical Activity Score of at least 3 and a NOSPECS grade of at least 4. For the diagnoses, clinical symptoms, serum thyroxine and TRAb, thyroid ultrasound and orbital computed tomography were used. The rearrangement uses TRBV4-3 and TRBJ1-1; TRBD1 aligns across 8 bases. The sample was blood. This clonotype originated in a middle-aged woman with Graves' ophthalmopathy. The CDR3 here is CASSPYRGKSTEAFF. CDR3 DNA: TGCGCCAGCAGCCCCTACAGGGGGAAGAGTACTGAAGCTTTCTTT.